What follows are 8 T cell receptor beta chains derived from one specimen sequenced in a study of T cell changes during pregnancy in multiple sclerosis. Repertoires were generated with immunoSEQ multiplex PCR, while TCRdb's copy carries only in-frame clones and drops some. Here the sample spans about 60,000 clones, roughly 88% being singletons. The sequences come from peripheral blood, collected in the second trimester of pregnancy. These receptors were collected from a female donor with multiple sclerosis, enrolled in a pregnancy study.

The V call is TRBV10-3, the J call TRBJ2-1; 7 bases line up with TRBD1. J was trimmed by 2 bases and V by 7 bases; bases with no gene match: 14. The CDR3 extends over 17 amino acids. CDR1 is ENHRY and CDR2 is SYGVKD in the germline V gene. The DNA for the CDR3 is TGTGCCATCACCAAGACACAGGGGACCCGAACCTACAATGAGCAGTTCTTC. Residues: CAITKTQGTRTYNEQFF.

The V gene is TRBV11-2, the J gene TRBJ1-1; no definite D call. There are 12 residues in the CDR3. Trimming cost V 5 bases and J 0 bases, with 4 bases left between them. Germline CDR1 SGHAT, CDR2 FQNNGV. In nucleotides, the CDR3 is TGTGCCAGCAGCATTATGAACACTGAAGCTTTCTTT. The encoded protein is CASSIMNTEAFF.

The chain couples TRBV19 to TRBJ1-5; D perhaps matches TRBD1 (5 bases). The length of the CDR3 is 16 residues. From germline, CDR1 is LNHDA and CDR2 SQIVND (reference sequence). V was pared by 1 base and J by 9 bases, with 19 bases between. CDR3 amino acids: CASSIVGQGPQGPQHF. CDR3 DNA sequence: TGTGCCAGTAGTATAGTCGGGCAGGGCCCCCAAGGGCCCCAGCATTTT. Full variable domain (rest looked up from reference TRBV19 and TRBJ1-5): DGGITQSPKYLFRKEGQNVTLSCEQNLNHDAMYWYRQDPGQGLRLIYYSQIVNDFQKGDIAEGYSVSREKKESFPLTVTSAQKNPTAFYLCASSIVGQGPQGPQHFGDGTRLSIL.

This clone appeared once. V is TRBV28 and J is TRBJ1-2; D is perhaps TRBD1 (6 bases). The CDR3 loop spans 14 amino acids. The germline CDR1 and CDR2 sequences are MDHEN and SYDVKM. Trimming pared 6 bases from V and 4 bases from J, leaving 15 bases between. The CDR3 DNA sequence: TGTGCCAGCAGCCAAGGGGGTAGACCCTATGGCTACACCTTC. It translates to CASSQGGRPYGYTF.

The V gene is TRBV6-1, the J gene TRBJ2-5; 9 bases are a match to TRBD2. V trimming: 3 bases; J trimming: 4 bases; junction bases outside the gene matches: 6. The CDR3 length is 15 residues. Germline V CDR1 and CDR2: MNHNS, SASEGT. In nucleotides, the CDR3 is TGTGCCAGCAGTGAGGCGGGGGGGTCGGGAGAGACCCAGTACTTC. It yields the protein CASSEAGGSGETQYF.

The chain carries TRBV5-1 and TRBJ1-1; D is undetermined. Germline V gene lookup returns CDR1 SGHRS and CDR2 YFSETQ. Deletions cut 9 bases from V and 1 base from J, with 13 bases between. The CDR3 runs 13 residues. The CDR3 nucleotides are TGCGCCACCTCCTGGGAGGAGAACACTGAAGCTTTCTTT. The encoded protein is CATSWEENTEAFF.

This chain links TRBV28 with TRBJ1-2; D might be TRBD1 (5 bases). V gave up 3 bases and J gave up 8 bases, with 13 bases separating them. CDR1 and CDR2 from the germline V gene are MDHEN and SYDVKM. The CDR3 runs 13 residues. CDR3 sequence: CASSFGGMTGYTF. The CDR3 DNA reads as TGTGCCAGCAGTTTTGGGGGGATGACGGGCTACACCTTC.

The V gene is TRBV7-8, the J gene TRBJ2-1; no clear D gene. The V and J ends lost 5 bases and 0 bases respectively, with 11 bases between them. This CDR3 has 15 residues. Germline lookup yields CDR1 SGHVS and CDR2 FQNEAQ. CDR3 nucleotide sequence: TGTGCCAGCAGCCCCCGACAACGCTCCTACAATGAGCAGTTCTTC. Translated, it gives CASSPRQRSYNEQFF.